These T cell receptor beta chains were read from a single sample in a study of blood T cell repertoires in COVID-19. Only in-frame clones appear in the TCRdb table, and some are missing; sequencing was by immunoSEQ multiplex PCR. The table includes approximately 360,000 clones, around 87% detected once. Sequencing was performed on PBMCs or T cells enriched from blood (not recorded which). The receptor set was obtained from a man aged 35 to 55 in a cohort exposed to, infected with or recovered from COVID-19 (not recorded which). Both conserved end residues are part of each CDR3. Each record gives: J gene, V gene, D gene, clone size, CDR3 protein, CDR3 DNA. A D gene is named only where the DNA matches it firmly. Rows give clone size only sometimes, using once, few, many, or a class for an expanded clone.

TRBJ2-5	TRBV9	TRBD2	NA	CASSTPPTSGAPQETQYF	TGTGCCAGCAGCACCCCCCCGACTAGCGGTGCCCCCCAAGAGACCCAGTACTTC
TRBJ2-5	TRBV5-1	TRBD2	NA	CASSSGTSEETQYF	TGCGCCAGCAGCTCTGGGACTAGCGAAGAGACCCAGTACTTC
TRBJ1-1	TRBV5-6	NA	NA	CASSLASWQGNTEAFF	TGTGCCAGCAGCTTGGCGTCTTGGCAGGGGAACACTGAAGCTTTCTTT
TRBJ2-1	TRBV5-8	NA	NA	CASSVRGTFYNEQFF	TGTGCCAGCAGCGTCCGGGGAACCTTCTACAATGAGCAGTTCTTC
TRBJ2-5	TRBV15	NA	NA	CATSRPSSGERETQYF	TGTGCCACCAGCAGACCGTCCTCCGGGGAGAGGGAGACCCAGTACTTC
TRBJ1-6	TRBV7-9	NA	NA	CASSTLPQGNNSPLHF	TGTGCCAGCAGCACCTTGCCTCAGGGGAATAATTCACCCCTCCACTTT
TRBJ2-5	TRBV6-5	TRBD1	NA	CASSPTGQGAKTQYF	TGTGCCAGCAGTCCGACGGGGCAGGGGGCGAAGACCCAGTACTTC
TRBJ1-5	TRBV2	TRBD1	NA	CASRTGGGQPQHF	TGTGCCAGCAGGACAGGGGGCGGGCAGCCCCAGCATTTT
TRBJ2-1	TRBV7-2	TRBD2	NA	CASSLGTSGDEQFF	TGTGCCAGCAGCCTGGGGACTAGCGGGGATGAGCAGTTCTTC
TRBJ2-3	TRBV5-1	NA	NA	CASSLGRALDTQYF	TGCGCCAGCAGCTTGGGGAGGGCACTAGATACGCAGTATTTT
TRBJ2-1	TRBV18	NA	NA	CASSPQPGNEQFF	TGTGCCAGCTCACCACAACCGGGAAATGAGCAGTTCTTC
TRBJ2-5	TRBV19	NA	NA	CASSIDLPGVAQETQYF	TGTGCCAGTAGTATAGATCTTCCGGGTGTTGCCCAAGAGACCCAGTACTTC
TRBJ2-2	TRBV18	NA	NA	CASSPQNTGELFF	TGTGCCAGCTCACCCCAGAACACCGGGGAGCTGTTTTTT
TRBJ2-3	TRBV4-1	TRBD2	NA	CASRGNPSGSTDTQYF	TGCGCCAGCAGAGGAAATCCTAGCGGCAGCACAGATACGCAGTATTTT
TRBJ1-3	TRBV5-5	TRBD1	NA	CASSHYPGQGVGNTIYF	TGTGCCAGCAGCCACTACCCGGGACAGGGGGTTGGAAACACCATATATTTT
TRBJ1-3	TRBV3-1/TRBV3-2	NA	NA	CASSPGAPAGNTIYF	TGTGCCAGCAGCCCAGGGGCACCGGCTGGAAACACCATATATTTT
TRBJ1-3	TRBV4-2	NA	NA	CASSQDPGQRNTIYF	TGTGCCAGCAGCCAAGATCCTGGACAAAGAAACACCATATATTTT
TRBJ1-6	TRBV6-5	TRBD1	NA	CASSSTGDNSPLHF	TGTGCCAGCAGTTCGACAGGGGATAATTCACCCCTCCACTTT
TRBJ2-2	TRBV27	NA	NA	CASSLSIGQGRIGGELFF	TGTGCCAGCAGTTTATCGATTGGCCAGGGGAGAATCGGTGGGGAGCTGTTTTTT
TRBJ2-5	TRBV5-8	TRBD2	NA	CASSFVGTTGGETQYF	TGTGCCAGCAGCTTTGTCGGGACTACCGGGGGAGAGACCCAGTACTTC
TRBJ2-7	TRBV5-1	NA	NA	CASSLAGSSYYEQYF	TGCGCCAGCAGCTTGGCCGGTAGCAGCTACTACGAGCAGTACTTC
TRBJ1-1	TRBV29-1	NA	NA	CSVEQGPNTEAFF	TGCAGCGTTGAACAGGGGCCGAACACTGAAGCTTTCTTT
TRBJ1-2	TRBV19	NA	NA	CASSGRANYGYTF	TGTGCCAGTAGTGGCAGGGCTAACTATGGCTACACCTTC
TRBJ2-1	TRBV23-1	TRBD2	NA	CASSPLLLARSYNEQFF	TGCGCCAGCAGTCCACTCTTACTAGCGAGGTCCTACAATGAGCAGTTCTTC
TRBJ2-1	TRBV6-5	NA	NA	CASRAGVGSHEQFF	TGTGCCAGCAGAGCAGGGGTAGGATCCCATGAGCAGTTCTTC
TRBJ1-4	TRBV5-1	TRBD1	NA	CASSPDRVLSNEKLFF	TGCGCCAGCAGCCCCGACAGGGTTTTGTCTAATGAAAAACTGTTTTTT
TRBJ2-1	TRBV9	TRBD2	once	CASSNSGREGEQFF	TGTGCCAGCAGCAATAGCGGGAGAGAGGGTGAGCAGTTCTTC
TRBJ1-1	TRBV29-1	NA	NA	CSGRRNTEAFF	TGCAGCGGGCGGAGGAACACTGAAGCTTTCTTT
TRBJ2-7	TRBV7-2	TRBD2	NA	CASSPPGREPYEQYF	TGTGCCAGCAGCCCCCCTGGGCGGGAGCCCTACGAGCAGTACTTC
TRBJ2-1	TRBV7-6	NA	once	CASSLTPTELADYNEQFF	TGTGCCAGCAGCTTAACCCCGACAGAGTTAGCGGATTACAATGAGCAGTTCTTC
TRBJ2-5	TRBV9	TRBD1	NA	CASSPKTGNGETQYF	TGTGCCAGCAGCCCGAAGACAGGGAACGGGGAGACCCAGTACTTC
TRBJ1-1	TRBV5-4	NA	NA	CASSFKGANTEAFF	TGTGCCAGCAGCTTCAAAGGGGCGAACACTGAAGCTTTCTTT
TRBJ2-7	TRBV29-1	NA	NA	CSVEVRQGVYEQYF	TGCAGCGTTGAAGTTCGGCAGGGCGTATACGAGCAGTACTTC
TRBJ2-7	TRBV6-1	TRBD1	NA	CASSEAPGQGREQYF	TGTGCCAGCAGTGAAGCACCGGGACAGGGGCGCGAGCAGTACTTC
TRBJ1-1	TRBV19	NA	NA	CASTLEGRDAFF	TGTGCCAGTACCCTGGAGGGCAGGGATGCTTTCTTT
TRBJ2-7	TRBV5-5	NA	NA	CASSLGESGEQYF	TGTGCCAGCAGCTTGGGGGAGTCGGGAGAGCAGTACTTC
TRBJ2-3	TRBV7-3	NA	NA	CASSSNGGSGDTQYF	TGTGCCAGCAGCTCCAATGGGGGGAGCGGAGATACGCAGTATTTT
TRBJ1-1	TRBV10-3	TRBD1	NA	CAISFDRASEAFF	TGTGCCATCAGTTTCGACAGGGCGTCTGAAGCTTTCTTT
TRBJ2-6	TRBV19	TRBD2	NA	CASTTSGTRANVLTF	TGTGCCAGTACCACTAGCGGGACTAGGGCCAACGTCCTGACTTTC
TRBJ1-1	TRBV6-5	NA	NA	CASSYRPAGTDTEAFF	TGTGCCAGCAGTTACCGCCCCGCGGGGACGGACACTGAAGCTTTCTTT
TRBJ1-2	TRBV15	NA	few	CATSREEGGYTF	TGTGCCACCAGCAGAGAGGAGGGTGGCTACACCTTC
TRBJ1-2	TRBV11-2	NA	NA	CASSHGGIYGYTF	TGTGCCAGCAGCCACGGAGGTATCTATGGCTACACCTTC
TRBJ1-2	TRBV3-1/TRBV3-2	TRBD1	NA	CASSQGRDRGYTF	TGTGCCAGCAGCCAAGGAAGGGACAGGGGCTACACCTTC
TRBJ2-5	TRBV2	NA	NA	CASSVAGIARETQYF	TGTGCCAGCAGTGTGGCAGGGATAGCCCGGGAGACCCAGTACTTC
TRBJ1-1	TRBV27	NA	NA	CASTLVRVEAFF	TGTGCCAGCACTCTTGTCAGGGTTGAAGCTTTCTTT
TRBJ2-2	TRBV24-1	NA	NA	CATSAAGTSNTGELFF	TGTGCCACCAGTGCCGCCGGGACATCGAACACCGGGGAGCTGTTTTTT
TRBJ2-7	TRBV6-1	NA	NA	CASSEQGRGYEQYF	TGTGCCAGCAGTGAGCAGGGAAGGGGATACGAGCAGTACTTC
TRBJ1-6	TRBV5-4	NA	NA	CASSVSNSPLHF	TGTGCCAGCAGCGTGTCAAATTCACCCCTCCACTTT
TRBJ2-2	TRBV25-1	NA	NA	CASSDQDTGELFF	TGTGCCAGCAGTGACCAGGACACCGGGGAGCTGTTTTTT
TRBJ2-7	TRBV13	TRBD1	NA	CASSFRGRRSYEQYF	TGTGCCAGCAGCTTCAGGGGGCGCAGGTCCTACGAGCAGTACTTC
TRBJ2-5	TRBV18	NA	NA	CASSPQGPQETQYF	TGTGCCAGCTCACCACAGGGGCCGCAAGAGACCCAGTACTTC